What follows are 2 T cell receptor beta chains derived from one specimen sequenced in a study of cytomegalovirus exposure and HLA in healthy donors. This PCR relied on a set of 60 Vbeta primers and 13 Jbeta primers. Sequenced by immunoSEQ multiplex PCR; TCRdb stores in-frame clones only, minus some. The sample gives 85,000 to 100,000 clones, about four fifths of which show up once; around 3.6% is in the top ten. The sequencing input was PBMCs. The source is a female donor in good health and CMV-seropositive.

The chain recombines TRBV9 with TRBJ1-1; perhaps TRBD1 as D (5 bases). Germline loops: CDR1 SGDLS, CDR2 YYNGEE. Trimming took off 4 bases at V and 1 base at J, with 11 bases between the two ends. This CDR3 has 14 amino acids. CDR3 loop: CASSPGPGNTEAFF. The CDR3 DNA follows: TGTGCCAGCAGCCCAGGGCCCGGGAACACTGAAGCTTTCTTT.

The CDR3 sequence: CASDRGATYEQYF. CDR3 sequence (DNA): TGTGCCAGTGATCGCGGAGCGACCTACGAGCAGTACTTC. This chain links TRBV6-1 with TRBJ2-7; D remains unclear. The CDR3 is 13 residues long. The V and J ends lost 9 bases and 2 bases respectively, with 14 bases between them. Germline V gives CDR1 MNHNS, CDR2 SASEGT.